These 17 T cell receptor beta chains came from one sample sequenced in a study of a mutant IDH1 vaccine in newly diagnosed glioma. These receptors have no known antigen. Sample time point: week 47, end of study. Vaccination used 300 ug of mutant IDH1 20-mer peptide per dose, with topical imiquimod. Using immunoSEQ multiplex PCR, the repertoire was profiled, and TCRdb retains in-frame clones only, with some absent. The profile covers about 94,000 clones, with over 85% appearing a single time and around 0.77% taken by the ten largest. The sequences come from PBMCs, collected from a glioma patient whose treatment included an IDH1 peptide vaccine. These receptors came from a woman between 45 and 60 years old with glioma.

This chain connects TRBV7-9 to TRBJ2-5; D may be TRBD2 (5 bases). The CDR3 sequence is 14 residues long. Germline V gene lookup returns CDR1 SEHNR and CDR2 FQNEAQ (reference sequence). Trimming took off 8 bases at V and 5 bases at J, with 18 bases between the two ends. DNA of the CDR3: TGTGCCAGCCACTTACGGGGTAGAGGGGAGACCCAGTACTTC. It translates to CASHLRGRGETQYF.

V gene TRBV4-1 combines with J gene TRBJ2-5, with D possibly TRBD2 on 5 matching bases. The germline CDR1 and CDR2 sequences are MGHRA and YSYEKL. CDR3 length: 17 residues. V was trimmed by 5 bases and J by 5 bases, leaving 24 bases between them. CDR3 sequence (DNA): TGCGCCAGCAGCGACTTAGCTAGCTCCTCAGTACGTGAGACCCAGTACTTC. Translating gives CASSDLASSSVRETQYF.

The rearrangement uses TRBV29-1 and TRBJ1-1; D unclear. Trimming shortened V by 2 bases and J by 4 bases, and 11 bases separated the two germline ends. Germline loops: CDR1 SQVTM, CDR2 ANQGSEA. The CDR3 has 13 residues. DNA for the CDR3: TGCAGCGTTGAACCGGCGGGGAGCACTGAAGCTTTCTTT. Its protein product is CSVEPAGSTEAFF.

The chain has TRBV21-1 and TRBJ1-1; no check of the table's D call, TRBD1, against the DNA was made. TRBV21-1 is a documented pseudogene. CDR3 length: 19 residues. The CDR3 nucleotides read TGTGCCAGCAGCAAATCCACCGCCCCGATAACAGGGGAGAACACTGAAGCTTTCTTT. This encodes CASSKSTAPITGENTEAFF.

The rearrangement uses TRBV27 and TRBJ1-2, with D possibly being TRBD1 (5 bases). V lost 3 bases and J 0 bases, leaving 8 bases between the germline ends. There are 14 residues in the CDR3. From germline, CDR1 is MNHEY and CDR2 SMNVEV (reference sequence). The CDR3 spells CASSFGGTNYGYTF. CDR3 coding DNA: TGTGCCAGCAGTTTCGGGGGGACTAACTATGGCTACACCTTC.

The V gene is TRBV28, the J gene TRBJ1-6, with a weak D call TRBD1 (5 bases). V dropped 5 bases and J dropped 9 bases, with 14 bases sitting between them. Germline V gene sequence: CDR1 MDHEN, CDR2 SYDVKM. This CDR3 region has 14 residues. The CDR3 region is CASSIRDFRSPLHF. CDR3 bases: TGTGCCAGCAGTATCAGGGATTTCCGTTCACCCCTCCACTTT.

The chain carries TRBV2 and TRBJ2-1; D is possibly TRBD1 or TRBD2 (6 bases each). Germline V gene sequence: CDR1 SNHLY, CDR2 FYNNEI. V lost 10 bases, J lost 7 bases, and 20 bases lay in between. The CDR3 is 14 residues long. CDR3 residues: CATSRTEGGNEQFF. The CDR3 DNA reads as TGTGCCACTAGCCGGACCGAAGGGGGGAATGAGCAGTTCTTC.

The rearrangement joins TRBV28 to TRBJ2-7, with 8 bases lining up with TRBD2. The CDR3 has 20 residues. With V trimmed by 4 bases and J by 0 bases, 20 bases remained unmatched. The germline V gene encodes CDR1 MDHEN and CDR2 SYDVKM. CDR3 bases: TGTGCCAGCAGTTCACAATGGGGGGAACTGGTACGGGAGGGCTCCTACGAGCAGTACTTC. Its translation: CASSSQWGELVREGSYEQYF.

The gene calls are TRBV5-4 and TRBJ2-3; the D gene is possibly TRBD2 (6 bases). From germline, CDR1 is SGHNT and CDR2 YYREEE (reference sequence). The V gene lost 4 bases and the J gene lost 4 bases, with 13 bases spanning the gap. CDR3 length: 14 residues. Here the CDR3 reads CASSRGAGSDTQYF. CDR3 nucleotide sequence: TGTGCCAGCAGCCGAGGGGCGGGATCAGATACGCAGTATTTT.

The chain combines TRBV6-5 with TRBJ1-1; a possible D gene is TRBD1 (5 bases). V was clipped by 5 bases and J by 3 bases, with 16 bases between them. Germline loops: CDR1 MNHEY, CDR2 SVGAGI. This CDR3 is built from 15 residues. CDR3: CASSPRQRSDTEAFF. The CDR3 DNA is TGTGCCAGCAGTCCTCGACAGAGATCAGACACTGAAGCTTTCTTT.

J is TRBJ2-1 and V is TRBV7-8; 9 positions agree with TRBD2. Losses at the gene ends were 2 bases for V and 6 bases for J; bases not matched to a gene: 11. Germline V gene lookup returns CDR1 SGHVS and CDR2 FQNEAQ. The CDR3 has 17 amino acids. Here the CDR3 reads CASSLSFRGGRVNEQFF. CDR3 DNA sequence: TGTGCCAGCAGCTTATCCTTCCGAGGCGGGAGGGTCAATGAGCAGTTCTTC.

This clone was seen a single time. The chain is built from TRBV29-1 and TRBJ1-2; D is unresolved. Between the trimmed V and J ends, which lost 4 bases and 5 bases, there was a span of 11 bases. Per the germline V gene, CDR1 is SQVTM and CDR2 is ANQGSEA. CDR3 size: 12 residues. CDR3 amino acids: CSVGDIGYGYTF. Here the CDR3 DNA reads TGCAGCGTTGGCGACATTGGTTATGGCTACACCTTC. The full variable domain, rest sourced from reference TRBV29-1 and TRBJ1-2, is SAVISQKPSRDICQRGTSLTIQCQVDSQVTMMFWYRQQPGQSLTLIATANQGSEATYESGFVIDKFPISRPNLTFSTLTVSNMSPEDSSIYLCSVGDIGYGYTFGSGTRLTVV.

This chain joins TRBV27 and TRBJ2-7, with 8 bases that match TRBD2. The CDR3 covers 16 residues. CDR1 MNHEY and CDR2 SMNVEV come from the germline V gene (reference sequence). V was pared by 5 bases and J by 1 base, with 10 bases of the junction left unmatched. The CDR3 is CASSPWGSGASYEQYF. CDR3 nucleotide sequence: TGTGCCAGCAGTCCCTGGGGTAGCGGGGCTTCCTACGAGCAGTACTTC.

In this sample, this clone turned up once. J is TRBJ2-1 and V is TRBV5-1, with 12 bases matching TRBD2. Per the germline V gene, CDR1 is SGHRS and CDR2 is YFSETQ. The CDR3 sequence is 16 residues long. V shed 4 bases and J 6 bases; nucleotides not matched to a gene: 8. The CDR3 spells CASSPPGLAGLNEQFF. CDR3 bases: TGCGCCAGCAGCCCGCCGGGACTAGCGGGCCTCAATGAGCAGTTCTTC.

The V and J genes are TRBV4-2 and TRBJ2-1, with a weak D call TRBD2 (6 bases). This CDR3 comprises 13 residues. The germline CDR1 and CDR2 sequences are LGHNA and YNFKEQ. The germline V and J ends were trimmed by 5 bases and 7 bases, with 12 bases remaining between them. The CDR3 protein is CASSGRGSNEQFF. The CDR3 DNA sequence: TGTGCCAGCAGCGGGCGGGGTTCGAATGAGCAGTTCTTC.

V and J are TRBV5-1 and TRBJ2-7; 8 bases are shared with TRBD1. CDR1 and CDR2 (germline): SGHRS, YFSETQ. This CDR3 contains 14 residues. With V trimmed by 4 bases and J by 3 bases, 6 bases remained unmatched. The chain's CDR3 is CASSVQGGSYEQYF. CDR3 sequence (DNA): TGCGCCAGCAGCGTACAGGGGGGAAGCTACGAGCAGTACTTC.

The rearrangement uses TRBV5-1 and TRBJ2-5; 9 positions match TRBD2. The germline V gene has CDR1 SGHRS and CDR2 YFSETQ. The CDR3 covers 15 residues. Unmatched junction bases numbered 9, after V lost 4 bases and J lost 5 bases. CDR3 residues: CASSPTSGPGETQYF. Here the CDR3 DNA reads TGCGCCAGCAGCCCAACTAGCGGGCCCGGGGAGACCCAGTACTTC. Supplemented by reference TRBV5-1 and TRBJ2-5, the full variable domain reads KAGVTQTPRYLIKTRGQQVTLSCSPISGHRSVSWYQQTPGQGLQFLFEYFSETQRNKGNFPGRFSGRQFSNSRSEMNVSTLELGDSALYLCASSPTSGPGETQYFGPGTRLLVL.